What follows are 3 T cell receptor beta chains derived from one specimen sequenced in a study of lymphopenia after photon versus proton radiotherapy. Clones were sequenced by immunoSEQ multiplex PCR, and TCRdb holds only the in-frame ones, with some missing. The sample yields more than 45,000 clones, roughly 90% seen once. The sample here was peripheral blood, taken from a patient treated with photon-based radiotherapy. The receptors stem from a middle-aged woman with cholangiocarcinoma.

The chain employs TRBV13 and TRBJ1-2; TRBD1 matches 9 bases. Germline CDR1 is PRHDT and CDR2 is FYEKMQ (reference sequence). V shed 5 bases, J shed 3 bases, and the junction held 10 bases outside the gene matches. The CDR3 contains 16 residues. The CDR3 sequence is CASSPGAGQGYYGYTF. The CDR3 coding sequence is TGTGCCAGCAGCCCTGGGGCAGGACAGGGGTACTATGGCTACACCTTC. Filled out from reference TRBV13 and TRBJ1-2, the complete variable domain reads AAGVIQSPRHLIKEKRETATLKCYPIPRHDTVYWYQQGPGQDPQFLISFYEKMQSDKGSIPDRFSAQQFSDYHSELNMSSLELGDSALYFCASSPGAGQGYYGYTFGSGTRLTVV.

V usage is TRBV6-6 and J usage is TRBJ1-5, with 8 bases identical to TRBD1. Germline V gene data show CDR1 as MNHNY and CDR2 as SVGAGI (reference sequence). This CDR3 has 16 residues. J lost 3 bases, V lost 4 bases, and 8 bases had no gene match. The CDR3 DNA sequence: TGTGCCAGCAGTTCTGGACAGGGTTCTTACAATCAGCCCCAGCATTTT. Its protein product is CASSSGQGSYNQPQHF.

The rearrangement uses TRBV30 and TRBJ1-1, with unresolved D. This CDR3 is 13 amino acids long. Germline CDR1 reads GTSNPN; CDR2 reads SVGIG (reference sequence). Between the trimmed V and J ends, which lost 2 bases and 0 bases, there was a span of 7 bases. CDR3 amino acids: CAWSSSMNTEAFF. Here the CDR3 DNA reads TGTGCCTGGAGTAGCTCTATGAACACTGAAGCTTTCTTT.